This TCR beta chain was identified in a study of blood T cell repertoires in COVID-19. Study-level background: Nucleic acid was either cDNA or gDNA, and it came from T cells, B-cell-depleted T cells, or PBMCs.

The CDR3 consists of 13 residues. The V gene's germline CDR1 is LGHDT and CDR2 YNNKEL (reference sequence). V lost 0 bases and J 6 bases, leaving 8 bases between the germline ends. In the authors' methods: Estimated nucleated cell counts came from reference gene primer amplification. Sequencing was performed with immunoSEQ multiplex PCR; in TCRdb, only in-frame clones are kept and a portion is missing. V and J calls and clone size follow that table, whereas D and trimming were derived from the DNA. The sample has roughly 160,000 clones, over 70% seen once. This chain connects TRBV3-1 (or the pseudogene TRBV3-2) to TRBJ1-2, with TRBD1 as a possible D gene (5 bases). The specimen sequenced was PBMCs or T cells enriched from blood (not recorded which). The sequence derives from a man in his fifties or sixties who had recovered from COVID-19. The CDR3 loop reads CASSQDETDGYTF. CDR3 DNA sequence: TGTGCCAGCAGCCAAGATGAGACAGATGGCTACACCTTC.